This T cell receptor beta chain was obtained from a study of a mutant IDH1 vaccine in newly diagnosed glioma. Germline CDR1 reads SGHAT; CDR2 reads FQNNGV. The V and J ends lost 5 bases and 0 bases respectively, with 20 bases between them. This CDR3 has 18 residues. Documented time point: week 35, safety follow-up. What each vaccine dose contained was 300 ug of mutant IDH1 20-mer peptide, accompanied by topical imiquimod. The protocol was immunoSEQ multiplex PCR, while the TCRdb copy is restricted to in-frame clones and leaves out a portion. The sample records about 46,000 clones, around 92% being singletons. Remarks on this clone: Its antigen is undetermined.

The sample here was PBMCs, taken from a glioma patient whose treatment included an IDH1 peptide vaccine. The receptor was derived from a man aged 50 to 59 with glioma. The chain is built from TRBV11-2 and TRBJ1-5; maybe TRBD1 (5 bases). For the CDR3, the DNA is TGTGCCAGCAGCGAGGGACGGGGTAACATCCTTAGCAATCAGCCCCAGCATTTT. It codes for CASSEGRGNILSNQPQHF.